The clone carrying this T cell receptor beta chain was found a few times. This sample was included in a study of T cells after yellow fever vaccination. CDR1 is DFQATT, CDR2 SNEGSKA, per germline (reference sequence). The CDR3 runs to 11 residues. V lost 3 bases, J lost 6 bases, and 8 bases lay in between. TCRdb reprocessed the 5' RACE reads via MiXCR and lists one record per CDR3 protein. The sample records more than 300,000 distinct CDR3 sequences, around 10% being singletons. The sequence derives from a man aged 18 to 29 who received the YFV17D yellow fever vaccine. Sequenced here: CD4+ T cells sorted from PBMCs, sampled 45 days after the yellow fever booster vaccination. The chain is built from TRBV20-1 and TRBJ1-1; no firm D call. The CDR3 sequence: CSASVFPEAFF. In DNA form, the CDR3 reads TGCAGTGCTAGTGTTTTTCCTGAAGCTTTCTTT.